These 21 T cell receptor beta chains were all obtained from the same sample, sequenced in a study of human T cells and chemical hapten exposure. Time point meaning: patch test 1, 2 weeks after DPC sensitization. Treatment of the sample: therapeutic diphenylcyclopropenone sensitization with weekly scalp DPC. MiXCR was run by TCRdb on the RACE reads, yielding one entry per CDR3 protein. The sample shows some 120,000 distinct CDR3 sequences, around 10% of them seen only once. The sample in question was whole blood, obtained in connection with sensitization to the hapten diphenylcyclopropenone (DPC). All receptors derive from a woman in her forties or fifties with alopecia areata. Some clones in this sample may be carry-over from other donors' samples.

Details on this clonotype: A read error may account for a junction end that differs from germline. The chain is built from TRBV20-1 and TRBJ2-5, with a weak D call TRBD2 (6 bases). Looked up from germline, CDR1 is DFQATT and CDR2 is SNEGSKA (reference sequence). This CDR3 region has 14 residues. The CDR3 protein is CSARQPGPRETRYF. For the CDR3, the DNA is TGCAGTGCTAGACAACCGGGACCACGGGAGACCCGGTACTTC.

This clonotype came up once. J is TRBJ2-5 and V is TRBV28; a weak D match, TRBD2 (5 bases). Germline V gives CDR1 MDHEN, CDR2 SYDVKM. The V end was cut by 5 bases, the J end by 6 bases, with 13 bases between. CDR3 length: 13 amino acids. CDR3 DNA: TGTGCCAGCAGTCTCACTAGTAGGAAGACCCAGTACTTC. It yields the protein CASSLTSRKTQYF. Variable domain in full (rest from reference TRBV28 and TRBJ2-5): DVKVTQSSRYLVKRTGEKVFLECVQDMDHENMFWYRQDPGLGLRLIYFSYDVKMKEKGDIPEGYSVSREKKERFSLILESASTNQTSMYLCASSLTSRKTQYFGPGTRLLVL.

This clonotype was recorded at least ten times. The rearrangement uses TRBV12-3 or TRBV12-4 and TRBJ2-1; tentative D call: TRBD2 (6 bases). This CDR3 is 17 amino acids long. V lost 7 bases to trimming and J lost 7 bases, with 26 bases between them. The chain's CDR3 is CASTYSPGEKGRNEQFF. The CDR3 coding sequence is TGTGCCAGCACCTACTCTCCGGGGGAAAAAGGAAGAAATGAGCAGTTCTTC.

This chain joins TRBV6-1 and TRBJ1-5; 8 bases align to TRBD1. The CDR3 runs to 19 residues. Losses at the gene ends were 2 bases for V and 3 bases for J; bases not matched to a gene: 15. Germline V gives CDR1 MNHNS, CDR2 SASEGT. The CDR3 region is CASSELGAGQGRSNQPQHF. The CDR3 DNA is TGTGCCAGCAGTGAATTAGGGGCCGGACAGGGCCGTTCCAATCAGCCCCAGCATTTT.

This clonotype was counted many times. The chain carries TRBV28 and TRBJ2-3; D is possibly TRBD1 (5 bases). CDR1 and CDR2 from the germline V gene are MDHEN and SYDVKM. V was cut by 8 bases and J by 5 bases, with 17 bases left in between. CDR3 length: 14 residues. The CDR3 region has the DNA TGTGCCAGCTCCATCTGGGGCGTGTTAGATACGCAGTATTTT. It is translated as CASSIWGVLDTQYF.

This sequence joins TRBV5-1 and TRBJ1-1; D uncertain. Trimming pared 3 bases from V and 8 bases from J, leaving 14 bases between. CDR3 length equals 13 residues. Germline V gene sequence: CDR1 SGHRS, CDR2 YFSETQ. The CDR3: CASSSEQSAEAFF. The CDR3 bases are TGCGCCAGCAGCTCGGAGCAATCGGCGGAAGCTTTCTTT.

This clonotype has only a few counts. The gene calls are TRBV20-1 and TRBJ2-3; TRBD1 agrees at 10 bases. V was pared by 8 bases and J by 1 base, with 9 bases of the junction left unmatched. CDR3 length equals 15 residues. The germline V gene encodes CDR1 DFQATT and CDR2 SNEGSKA (reference sequence). CDR3 coding DNA: TGCAGTACCCGGATCGGGACAGGGGGCACAGATACGCAGTATTTT. It is translated as CSTRIGTGGTDTQYF.

This clonotype was observed many times. The CDR3 loop reads CATSDLGGTDEQFF. The DNA of the CDR3 is TGTGCCACCAGTGATTTGGGGGGTACCGATGAGCAGTTCTTC. This chain links TRBV24-1 with TRBJ2-1; D may be TRBD1 or TRBD2 (5 bases each). Germline assignment: CDR1 KGHDR and CDR2 SFDVKD. V shed 0 bases and J shed 8 bases, with 10 bases lying between them. The CDR3 consists of 14 residues.

The sample holds a few counts of this clonotype. The CDR3: CASSLSPFSRNRNQPQHF. CDR3 sequence (DNA): TGTGCCAGCAGTTTATCCCCCTTCTCCAGGAACCGAAATCAGCCCCAGCATTTT. The V gene is TRBV28, the J gene TRBJ1-5; D unresolved. V lost 1 base and J 4 bases, leaving 20 bases between the germline ends. The germline gives CDR1 MDHEN, CDR2 SYDVKM. There are 18 residues in the CDR3. The whole variable domain, remainder taken from reference TRBV28 and TRBJ1-5, is DVKVTQSSRYLVKRTGEKVFLECVQDMDHENMFWYRQDPGLGLRLIYFSYDVKMKEKGDIPEGYSVSREKKERFSLILESASTNQTSMYLCASSLSPFSRNRNQPQHFGDGTRLSIL.

There are many counts of this clonotype. V gene TRBV10-2 combines with J gene TRBJ1-2; possibly TRBD1 for D (6 bases). Germline CDR1 and CDR2: WSHSY and SAAADI. V was pared by 11 bases and J by 4 bases, with 14 bases between. This CDR3 is built from 12 residues. CDR3 sequence reads: CAVQGGGYGYTF. The CDR3, as DNA: TGCGCCGTACAGGGAGGAGGCTATGGCTACACCTTC.

This clonotype has at least ten counts. V gene TRBV6-2 or TRBV6-3 combines with J gene TRBJ2-6; D uncertain. Trimming pared 4 bases from V and 0 bases from J, leaving 7 bases between. This CDR3 comprises 15 residues. Germline CDR1 is MNHEY and CDR2 is SVGEGT. CDR3 in amino acids: CASSSTVSGANVLTF. The CDR3 DNA sequence: TGTGCCAGCAGTTCCACAGTCTCTGGGGCCAACGTCCTGACTTTC.

This rearrangement joins TRBV15 to TRBJ1-5, with D unresolved. V lost 0 bases and J 9 bases, leaving 12 bases between the germline ends. CDR3 size: 14 residues. Germline V lookup: CDR1 LNHNV, CDR2 YYDKDF (reference sequence). CDR3 DNA sequence: TGTGCCACCAGCAGAGATCGGGCCCCGAGGCCCCAGCATTTT. It codes for CATSRDRAPRPQHF.

Only a few counts were recorded for this clonotype. One junction end does not reproduce the germline sequence, and a read error may be involved. The chain has TRBV4-1 and TRBJ2-2; TRBD1 might be the D (5 bases). The CDR3 consists of 17 residues. Germline CDR1 is MGHRA and CDR2 is YSYEKL. CDR3 in amino acids: CASTQRGHNTNTGELFF. The CDR3 coding sequence is TGCGCCAGCACCCAAAGAGGACACAACACGAACACCGGGGAGCTGTTTTTT.

This clonotype was counted ten times or more. The chain combines TRBV21-1 with TRBJ1-6; the D call TRBD1 from the table was never checked on the DNA. TRBV21-1 is a documented pseudogene. This CDR3 region has 20 residues. As DNA, the CDR3 is TGTGCCAGCAGCAAAGTTTTCCCAGGACAGGGTACTTTTTACCATTCACCCCTCCACTTT. It codes for CASSKVFPGQGTFYHSPLHF.

This rearrangement joins TRBV2 to TRBJ1-3; 9 nucleotides align to TRBD1. Trimming removed 8 bases from V and 7 bases from J; junction bases left unmatched: 6. The CDR3 contains 13 residues. Germline V gene lookup returns CDR1 SNHLY and CDR2 FYNNEI. The CDR3 sequence is CASSGQGYNTIYF. The CDR3 bases are TGTGCCAGCTCGGGACAGGGATATAACACCATATATTTT.

The table lists this clonotype with many counts. This chain joins TRBV7-6 and TRBJ2-7; D is unclear. Per the germline V gene, CDR1 is SGHVS and CDR2 is FNYEAQ. V dropped 2 bases and J dropped 3 bases, with 8 bases sitting between them. This CDR3 is 13 amino acids long. CDR3 nucleotide sequence: TGTGCCAGCAGCTTAAATCCCAGCTACGAGCAGTACTTC. It yields the protein CASSLNPSYEQYF.

CDR3 in amino acids: CASSPQQGHRETQYF. CDR3 sequence (DNA): TGTGCCAGCTCACCACAACAGGGGCACAGAGAGACCCAGTACTTC. V and J are TRBV18 and TRBJ2-5; 7 bases match TRBD1. The CDR3 is 15 residues long. V was clipped by 1 base and J by 4 bases; unmatched bases: 6. Germline V lookup: CDR1 KGHSH, CDR2 LQKENI.

This clonotype was observed a handful of times. This chain uses TRBV6-6 with TRBJ1-1; 9 bases are shared with TRBD1. V lost 2 bases and J lost 5; bases outside the gene matches: 6. Germline V gives CDR1 MNHNY, CDR2 SVGAGI (reference sequence). The CDR3 contains 15 residues. In DNA form, the CDR3 reads TGTGCCAGCAGTTACCCGCCGGGACAGGGTACTGAAGCTTTCTTT. Amino acid sequence: CASSYPPGQGTEAFF.

This clonotype has only a few counts. V usage is TRBV5-1 and J usage is TRBJ1-5; the D is unclear. V shed 0 bases and J shed 4 bases, with 17 bases lying between them. Germline CDR1 is SGHRS and CDR2 is YFSETQ. This CDR3 is built from 17 residues. CDR3: CASSLGPRVQTNQPQHF. CDR3 bases: TGCGCCAGCAGCTTGGGTCCTCGGGTCCAGACAAATCAGCCCCAGCATTTT.

This clonotype was seen ten or more times. This chain joins TRBV6-5 and TRBJ2-1; D is possibly TRBD1 or TRBD2 (5 bases each). With 0 bases removed from V and 10 bases from J, the gap between germline ends came to 13 bases. Germline values: CDR1 MNHEY, CDR2 SVGAGI. The CDR3 loop spans 14 amino acids. The CDR3 DNA reads as TGTGCCAGCAGTTACTCGAGACAGACTAAGGAGCAGTTCTTC. Protein: CASSYSRQTKEQFF.

The CDR3 region is CASSFERESSYNSPLHF. The CDR3 nucleotides are TGTGCCAGCAGCTTTGAGCGGGAGAGCTCCTATAATTCACCCCTCCACTTT. The chain is built from TRBV12-1 and TRBJ1-6. TRBV12-1 is marked as a pseudogene. This CDR3 contains 17 residues.